This T cell receptor beta chain derives from a study of blood T cell repertoires in COVID-19. Profiling relied on immunoSEQ multiplex PCR, and the TCRdb table lists in-frame clones only, not all of them. The profile shows 170,000 or so clones, 86% of them singletons. The specimen sequenced was peripheral blood. The source of this sequence is a man aged 50 to 59 with active or convalescent COVID-19.

The CDR3 here is CASSAGQRNTEAFF. CDR3 bases: TGTGCCAGCAGCGCGGGACAGAGGAACACTGAAGCTTTCTTT. The chain has TRBV7-9 and TRBJ1-1; 7 bases are a match to TRBD1. Per germline, CDR1 SEHNR and CDR2 FQNEAQ (reference sequence). The CDR3 runs to 14 residues. The J segment lost 1 base and the V segment lost 5 bases, leaving 4 bases of the junction unmatched.